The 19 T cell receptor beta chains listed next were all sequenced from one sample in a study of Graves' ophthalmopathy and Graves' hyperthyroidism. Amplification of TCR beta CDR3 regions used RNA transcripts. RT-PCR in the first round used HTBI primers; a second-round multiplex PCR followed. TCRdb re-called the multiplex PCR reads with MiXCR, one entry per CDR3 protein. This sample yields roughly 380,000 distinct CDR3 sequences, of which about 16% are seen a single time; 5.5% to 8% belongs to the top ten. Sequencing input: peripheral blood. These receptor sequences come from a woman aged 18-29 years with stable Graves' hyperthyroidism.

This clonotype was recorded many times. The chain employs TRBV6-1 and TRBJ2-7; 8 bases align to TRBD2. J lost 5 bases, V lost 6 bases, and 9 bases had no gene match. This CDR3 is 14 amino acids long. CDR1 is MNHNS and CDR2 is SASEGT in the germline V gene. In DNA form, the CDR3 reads TGTGCCAGCAGGGAGCGGGGGCTTGAGGACGAGCAGTACTTC. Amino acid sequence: CASRERGLEDEQYF.

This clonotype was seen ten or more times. This CDR3 reads CACPMGGYQETQYF. The CDR3 DNA follows: TGTGCCTGTCCTATGGGGGGGTACCAAGAGACCCAGTACTTC. The chain links TRBV2 to TRBJ2-5, with 7 positions matching TRBD2. J was trimmed by 0 bases and V by 11 bases; bases with no gene match: 9. The CDR3 has 14 residues. Per the germline V gene, CDR1 is SNHLY and CDR2 is FYNNEI.

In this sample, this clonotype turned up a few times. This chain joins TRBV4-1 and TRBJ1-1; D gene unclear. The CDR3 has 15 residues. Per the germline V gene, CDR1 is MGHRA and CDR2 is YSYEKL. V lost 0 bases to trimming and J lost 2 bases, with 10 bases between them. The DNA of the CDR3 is TGCGCCAGCAGCCAAGATGAGAGGGCAAACACTGAAGCTTTCTTT. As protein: CASSQDERANTEAFF.

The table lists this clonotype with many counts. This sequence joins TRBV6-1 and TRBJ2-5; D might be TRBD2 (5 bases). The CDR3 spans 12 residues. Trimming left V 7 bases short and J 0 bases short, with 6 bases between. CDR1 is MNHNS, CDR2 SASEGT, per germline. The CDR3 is CASTGNQETQYF. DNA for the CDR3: TGTGCCAGCACGGGAAACCAAGAGACCCAGTACTTC.

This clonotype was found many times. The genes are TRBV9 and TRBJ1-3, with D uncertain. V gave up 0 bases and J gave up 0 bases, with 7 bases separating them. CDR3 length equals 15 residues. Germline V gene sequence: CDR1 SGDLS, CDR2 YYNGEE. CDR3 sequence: CASSVEGDSGNTIYF. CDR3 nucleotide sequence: TGTGCCAGCAGCGTAGAGGGAGACTCTGGAAACACCATATATTTT.

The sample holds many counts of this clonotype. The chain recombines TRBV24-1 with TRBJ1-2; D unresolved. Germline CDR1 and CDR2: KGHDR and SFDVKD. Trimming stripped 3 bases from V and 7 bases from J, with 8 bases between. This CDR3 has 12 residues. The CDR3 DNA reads TGTGCCACCAGTGATATCAAGGTTGGCTACACCTTC. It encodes CATSDIKVGYTF.

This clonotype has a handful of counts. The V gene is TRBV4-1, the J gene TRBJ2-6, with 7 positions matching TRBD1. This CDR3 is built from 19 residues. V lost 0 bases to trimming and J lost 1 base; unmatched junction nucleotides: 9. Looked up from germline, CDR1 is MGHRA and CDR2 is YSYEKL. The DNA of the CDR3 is TGCGCCAGCAGCCAAGAGGTGCTAGGGGGCAGATCTGGGGCCAACGTCCTGACTTTC. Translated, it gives CASSQEVLGGRSGANVLTF.

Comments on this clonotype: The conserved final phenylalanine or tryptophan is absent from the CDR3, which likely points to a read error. For the CDR3, the DNA is TGTGCCAGCACCAAGGCCCCCGGGGCGGCGGAAGCTTTCTAT. As protein: CASTKAPGAAEAFY. The J gene is TRBJ1-1, the V gene TRBV6-1, with D possibly TRBD1 on 5 matching bases. CDR1 and CDR2 from the germline V gene are MNHNS and SASEGT. The CDR3 length is 14 residues. The V end lost 7 bases, the J end lost 8 bases, and 20 bases lay between the germline ends.

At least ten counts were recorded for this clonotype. The CDR3: CSESGGGAETQYF. For the CDR3, the DNA is TGCAGTGAATCTGGCGGGGGGGCAGAGACCCAGTACTTC. This chain links TRBV20-1 with TRBJ2-5, with 9 bases that match TRBD2. V lost 7 bases to trimming and J lost 4 bases; unmatched junction nucleotides: 7. The CDR3 loop spans 13 amino acids. The germline V gene has CDR1 DFQATT and CDR2 SNEGSKA (reference sequence).

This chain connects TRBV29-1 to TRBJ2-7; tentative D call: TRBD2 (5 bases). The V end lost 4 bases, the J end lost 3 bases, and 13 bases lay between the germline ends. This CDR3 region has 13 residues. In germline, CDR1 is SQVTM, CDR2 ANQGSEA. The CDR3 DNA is TGCAGCGTTGTTGGCGGGCCGGGCTACGAGCAGTACTTC. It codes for CSVVGGPGYEQYF.

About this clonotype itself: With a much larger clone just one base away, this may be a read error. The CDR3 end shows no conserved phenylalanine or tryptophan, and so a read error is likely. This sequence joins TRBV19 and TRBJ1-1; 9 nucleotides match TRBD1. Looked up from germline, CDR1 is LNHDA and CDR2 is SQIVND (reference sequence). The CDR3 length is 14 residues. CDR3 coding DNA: TGTGTCAGTAGGGGACAGGGTGTGAACACTGAAGCTTTCGTT. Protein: CVSRGQGVNTEAFV.

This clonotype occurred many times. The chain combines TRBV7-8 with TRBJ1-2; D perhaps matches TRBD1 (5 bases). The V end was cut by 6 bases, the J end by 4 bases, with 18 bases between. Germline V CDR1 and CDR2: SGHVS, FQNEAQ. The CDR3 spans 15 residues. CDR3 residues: CASSLQGPVGYGYTF. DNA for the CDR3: TGTGCCAGCAGTCTTCAGGGCCCCGTAGGCTATGGCTACACCTTC.

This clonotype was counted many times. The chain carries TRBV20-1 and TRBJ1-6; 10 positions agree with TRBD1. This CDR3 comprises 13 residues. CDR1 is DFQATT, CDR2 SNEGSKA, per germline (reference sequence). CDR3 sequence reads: CALVGQGNSPLHF. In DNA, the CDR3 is TGCGCCCTCGTGGGACAGGGGAATTCACCCCTCCACTTT.

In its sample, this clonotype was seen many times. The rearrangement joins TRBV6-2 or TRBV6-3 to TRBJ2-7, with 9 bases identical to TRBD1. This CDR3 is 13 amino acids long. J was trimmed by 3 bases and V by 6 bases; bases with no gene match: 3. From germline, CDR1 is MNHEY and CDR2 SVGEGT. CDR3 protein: CASRGQGFYEQYF. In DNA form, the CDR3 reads TGTGCCAGCAGAGGACAGGGGTTCTACGAGCAGTACTTC.

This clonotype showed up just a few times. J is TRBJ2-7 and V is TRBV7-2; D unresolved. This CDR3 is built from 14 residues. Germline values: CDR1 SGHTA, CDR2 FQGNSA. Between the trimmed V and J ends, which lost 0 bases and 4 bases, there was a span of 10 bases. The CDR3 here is CASSLARLPYEQYF. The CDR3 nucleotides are TGTGCCAGCAGCTTAGCGCGTCTTCCTTACGAGCAGTACTTC. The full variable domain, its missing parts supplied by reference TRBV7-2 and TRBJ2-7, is GAGVSQSPSNKVTEKGKDVELRCDPISGHTALYWYRQSLGQGLEFLIYFQGNSAPDKSGLPSDRFSAERTGGSVSTLTIQRTQQEDSAVYLCASSLARLPYEQYFGPGTRLTVT.

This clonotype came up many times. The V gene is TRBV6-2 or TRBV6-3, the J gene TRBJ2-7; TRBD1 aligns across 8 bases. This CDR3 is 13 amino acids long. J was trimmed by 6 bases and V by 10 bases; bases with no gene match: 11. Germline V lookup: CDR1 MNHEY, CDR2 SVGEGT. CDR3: CATTEYTGGEQYF. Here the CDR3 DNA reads TGTGCCACCACGGAATACACAGGGGGCGAGCAGTACTTC.

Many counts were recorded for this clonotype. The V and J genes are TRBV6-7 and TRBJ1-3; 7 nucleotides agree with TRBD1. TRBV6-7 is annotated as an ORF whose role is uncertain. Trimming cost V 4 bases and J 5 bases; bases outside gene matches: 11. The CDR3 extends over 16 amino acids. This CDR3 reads CASSSTFGTARNTIYF. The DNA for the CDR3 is TGTGCCAGCAGTTCCACATTCGGGACAGCGAGAAACACCATATATTTT.

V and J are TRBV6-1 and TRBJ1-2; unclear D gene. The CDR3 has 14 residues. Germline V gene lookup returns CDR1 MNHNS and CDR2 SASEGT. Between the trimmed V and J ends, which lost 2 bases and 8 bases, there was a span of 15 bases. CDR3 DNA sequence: TGTGCCAGCAGTGAAATAGGGAAGAGAGACGGCTACACCTTC. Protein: CASSEIGKRDGYTF.

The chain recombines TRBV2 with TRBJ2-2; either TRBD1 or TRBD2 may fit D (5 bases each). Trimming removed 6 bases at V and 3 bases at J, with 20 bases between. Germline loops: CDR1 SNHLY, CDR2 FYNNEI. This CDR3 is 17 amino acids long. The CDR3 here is CASRRAPGPADTGELFF. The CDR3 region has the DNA TGTGCCAGCAGGAGGGCCCCGGGACCCGCGGACACCGGGGAGCTGTTTTTT.